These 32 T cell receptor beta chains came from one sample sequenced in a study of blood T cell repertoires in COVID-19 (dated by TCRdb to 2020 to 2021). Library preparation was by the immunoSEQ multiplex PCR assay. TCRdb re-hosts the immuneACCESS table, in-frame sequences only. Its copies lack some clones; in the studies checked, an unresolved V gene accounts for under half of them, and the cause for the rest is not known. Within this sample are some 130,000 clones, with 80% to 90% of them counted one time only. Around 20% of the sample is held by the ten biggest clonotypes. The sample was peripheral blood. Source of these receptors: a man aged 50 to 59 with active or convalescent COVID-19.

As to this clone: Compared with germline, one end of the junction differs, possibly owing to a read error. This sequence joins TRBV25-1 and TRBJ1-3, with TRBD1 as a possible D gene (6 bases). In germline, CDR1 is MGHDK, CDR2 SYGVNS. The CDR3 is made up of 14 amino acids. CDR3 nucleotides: TGTGCCAGCACCCCGACAGGTTCTGTAAACACCATATATTTT. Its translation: CASTPTGSVNTIYF. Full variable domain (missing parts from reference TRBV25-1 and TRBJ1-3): EADIYQTPRYLVIGTGKKITLECSQTMGHDKMYWYQQDPGMELHLIHYSYGVNSTEKGDLSSESTVSRIRTEHFPLTLESARPSHTSQYLCASTPTGSVNTIYFGEGSWLTVV.

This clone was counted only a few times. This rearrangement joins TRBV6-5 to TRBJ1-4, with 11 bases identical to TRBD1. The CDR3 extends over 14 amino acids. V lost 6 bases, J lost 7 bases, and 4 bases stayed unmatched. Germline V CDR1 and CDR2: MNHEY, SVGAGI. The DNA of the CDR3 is TGTGCCAGCAGACGGACAGGGGGCATTGAAAAACTGTTTTTT. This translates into CASRRTGGIEKLFF.

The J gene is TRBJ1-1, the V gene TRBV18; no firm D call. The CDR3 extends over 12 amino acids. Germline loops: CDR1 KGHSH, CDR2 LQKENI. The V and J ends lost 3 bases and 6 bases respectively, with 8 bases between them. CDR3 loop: CASSPVVSEAFF. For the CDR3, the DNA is TGTGCCAGCTCACCTGTAGTCTCTGAAGCTTTCTTT.

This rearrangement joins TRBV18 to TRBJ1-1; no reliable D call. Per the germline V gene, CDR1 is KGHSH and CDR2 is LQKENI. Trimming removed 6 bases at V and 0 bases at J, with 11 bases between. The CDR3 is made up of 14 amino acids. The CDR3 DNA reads TGTGCCAGCTCCCAGCGAGTAATGAACACTGAAGCTTTCTTT. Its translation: CASSQRVMNTEAFF.

The CDR3 protein is CSVEGPGETQYF. CDR3 sequence (DNA): TGCAGCGTTGAAGGGCCGGGGGAGACCCAGTACTTC. The chain couples TRBV29-1 to TRBJ2-5; weak D call: TRBD2 (5 bases). The CDR3 covers 12 residues. Germline V gene sequence: CDR1 SQVTM, CDR2 ANQGSEA. The V and J ends lost 1 base and 5 bases respectively, with 8 bases between them.

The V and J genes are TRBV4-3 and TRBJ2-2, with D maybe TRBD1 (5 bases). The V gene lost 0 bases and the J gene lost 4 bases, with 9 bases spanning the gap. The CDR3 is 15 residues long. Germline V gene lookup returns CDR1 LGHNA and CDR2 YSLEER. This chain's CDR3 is CASSQEGRVTGELFF. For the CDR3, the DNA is TGCGCCAGCAGCCAAGAGGGCAGGGTCACCGGGGAGCTGTTTTTT.

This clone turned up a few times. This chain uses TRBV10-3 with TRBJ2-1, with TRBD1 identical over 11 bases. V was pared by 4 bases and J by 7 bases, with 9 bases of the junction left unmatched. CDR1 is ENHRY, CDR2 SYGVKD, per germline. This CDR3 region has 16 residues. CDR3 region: CAISGRTGTGGNEQFF. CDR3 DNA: TGTGCCATCAGTGGCCGAACCGGGACAGGGGGTAATGAGCAGTTCTTC.

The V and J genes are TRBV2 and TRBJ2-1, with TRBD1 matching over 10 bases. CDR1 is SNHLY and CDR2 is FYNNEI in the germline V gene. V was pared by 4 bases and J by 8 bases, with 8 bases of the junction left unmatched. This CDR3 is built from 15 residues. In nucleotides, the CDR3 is TGTGCCAGCAGTGTACTAAGGACAGGGGGGCATGAGCAGTTCTTC. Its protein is CASSVLRTGGHEQFF.

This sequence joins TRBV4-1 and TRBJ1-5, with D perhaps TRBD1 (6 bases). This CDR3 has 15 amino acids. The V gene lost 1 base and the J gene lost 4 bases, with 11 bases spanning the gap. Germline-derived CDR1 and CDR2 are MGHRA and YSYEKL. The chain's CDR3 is CASSQGGTRNQPQHF. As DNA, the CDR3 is TGCGCCAGCAGCCAAGGGGGGACAAGAAATCAGCCCCAGCATTTT.

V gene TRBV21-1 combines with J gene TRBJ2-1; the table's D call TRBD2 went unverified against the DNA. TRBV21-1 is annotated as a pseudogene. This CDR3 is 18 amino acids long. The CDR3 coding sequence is TGTGCCAGCAGGTTTGGGTGGGAGGGTCGCAGCTCCTACAATGAGCAGTTCTTC. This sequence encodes CASRFGWEGRSSYNEQFF.

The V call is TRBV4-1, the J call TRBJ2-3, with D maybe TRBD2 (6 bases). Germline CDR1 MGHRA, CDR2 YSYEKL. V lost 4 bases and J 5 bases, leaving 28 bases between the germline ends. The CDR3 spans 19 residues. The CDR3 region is CASSREGLGRPGVIDTQYF. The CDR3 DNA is TGCGCCAGCAGCCGGGAAGGATTAGGTAGACCGGGGGTGATAGATACGCAGTATTTT.

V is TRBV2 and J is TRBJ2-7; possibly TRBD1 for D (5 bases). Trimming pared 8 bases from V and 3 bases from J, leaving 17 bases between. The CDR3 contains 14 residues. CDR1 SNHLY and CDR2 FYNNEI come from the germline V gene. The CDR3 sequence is CASGVRTPYYEQYF. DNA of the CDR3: TGTGCCAGCGGCGTCCGGACACCATACTACGAGCAGTACTTC.

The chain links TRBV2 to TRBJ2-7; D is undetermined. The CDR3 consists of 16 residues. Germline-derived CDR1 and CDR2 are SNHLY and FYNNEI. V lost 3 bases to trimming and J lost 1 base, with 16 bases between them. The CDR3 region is CASSDFGRRSSYEQYF. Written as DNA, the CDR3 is TGTGCCAGCAGTGACTTTGGCAGGCGATCTTCCTACGAGCAGTACTTC.

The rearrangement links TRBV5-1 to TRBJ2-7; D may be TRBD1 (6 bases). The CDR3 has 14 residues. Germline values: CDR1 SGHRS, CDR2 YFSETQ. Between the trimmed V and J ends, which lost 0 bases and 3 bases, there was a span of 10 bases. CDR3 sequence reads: CASSLAGQSYEQYF. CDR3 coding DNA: TGCGCCAGCAGCTTGGCTGGACAGAGCTACGAGCAGTACTTC. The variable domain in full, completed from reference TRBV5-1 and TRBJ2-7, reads KAGVTQTPRYLIKTRGQQVTLSCSPISGHRSVSWYQQTPGQGLQFLFEYFSETQRNKGNFPGRFSGRQFSNSRSEMNVSTLELGDSALYLCASSLAGQSYEQYFGPGTRLTVT.

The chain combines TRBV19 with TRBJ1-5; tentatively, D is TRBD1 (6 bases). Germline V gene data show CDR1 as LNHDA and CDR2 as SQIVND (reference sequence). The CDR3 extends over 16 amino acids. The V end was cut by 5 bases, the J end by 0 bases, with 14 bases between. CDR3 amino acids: CASSPLTGNSNQPQHF. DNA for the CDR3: TGTGCCAGTAGTCCACTTACAGGGAATAGCAATCAGCCCCAGCATTTT. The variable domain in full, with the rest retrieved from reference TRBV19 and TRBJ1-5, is DGGITQSPKYLFRKEGQNVTLSCEQNLNHDAMYWYRQDPGQGLRLIYYSQIVNDFQKGDIAEGYSVSREKKESFPLTVTSAQKNPTAFYLCASSPLTGNSNQPQHFGDGTRLSIL.

The CDR3 here is CASSLLPGMETQYF. In nucleotides, the CDR3 is TGTGCCAGCAGCTTACTTCCAGGGATGGAGACCCAGTACTTC. The chain combines TRBV7-2 with TRBJ2-5; the D gene is possibly TRBD1 (5 bases). This CDR3 has 14 amino acids. The ends were cut back, 2 bases at V and 5 bases at J, with 12 bases in the middle. CDR1 SGHTA and CDR2 FQGNSA come from the germline V gene.

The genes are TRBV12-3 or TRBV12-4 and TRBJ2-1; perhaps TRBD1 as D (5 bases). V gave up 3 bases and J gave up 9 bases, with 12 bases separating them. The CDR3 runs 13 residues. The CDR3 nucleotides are TGTGCCAGCAGTTTTCCCGTAGGGGCTGAGCAGTTCTTC. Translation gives CASSFPVGAEQFF.

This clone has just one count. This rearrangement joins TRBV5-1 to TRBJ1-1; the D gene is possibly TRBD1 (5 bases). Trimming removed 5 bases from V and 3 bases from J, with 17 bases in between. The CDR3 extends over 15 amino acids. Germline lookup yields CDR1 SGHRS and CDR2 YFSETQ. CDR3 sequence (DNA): TGCGCCAGCAGATCAGACGCAGGGAGGGACACTGAAGCTTTCTTT. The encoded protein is CASRSDAGRDTEAFF.

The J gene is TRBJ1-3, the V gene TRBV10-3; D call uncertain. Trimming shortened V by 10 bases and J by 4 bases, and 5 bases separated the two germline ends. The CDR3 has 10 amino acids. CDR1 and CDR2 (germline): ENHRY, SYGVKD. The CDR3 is CATQGNTIYF. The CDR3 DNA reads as TGTGCCACACAGGGAAACACCATATATTTT.

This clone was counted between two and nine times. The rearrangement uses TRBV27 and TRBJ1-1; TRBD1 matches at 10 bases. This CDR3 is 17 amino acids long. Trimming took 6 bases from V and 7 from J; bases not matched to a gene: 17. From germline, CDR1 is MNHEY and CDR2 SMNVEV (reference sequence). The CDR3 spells CASRGLGTGVGGGEAFF. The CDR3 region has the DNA TGTGCCAGCAGGGGACTGGGGACAGGGGTAGGTGGTGGTGAAGCTTTCTTT.

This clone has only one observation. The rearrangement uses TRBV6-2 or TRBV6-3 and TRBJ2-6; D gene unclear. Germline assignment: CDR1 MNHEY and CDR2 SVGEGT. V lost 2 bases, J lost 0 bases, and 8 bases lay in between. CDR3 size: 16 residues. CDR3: CASSYGGVSGANVLTF. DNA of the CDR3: TGTGCCAGCAGTTACGGCGGTGTCTCTGGGGCCAACGTCCTGACTTTC.

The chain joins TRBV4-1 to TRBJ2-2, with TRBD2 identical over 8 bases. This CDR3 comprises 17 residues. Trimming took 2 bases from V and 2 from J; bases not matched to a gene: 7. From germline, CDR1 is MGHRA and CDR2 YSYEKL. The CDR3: CASSQTPGLGNTGELFF. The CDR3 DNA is TGCGCCAGCAGCCAAACCCCGGGACTAGGAAACACCGGGGAGCTGTTTTTT.

DNA of the CDR3: TGTGCCAGCAGCCAAGATCTTGGTAGCGGGAGAAGGGGCACCGGGGAGCTGTTTTTT. Translating it yields CASSQDLGSGRRGTGELFF. The V and J genes are TRBV3-1 (or the pseudogene TRBV3-2) and TRBJ2-2, with TRBD2 matching 9 bases. Trimming removed 0 bases from V and 4 bases from J; junction bases left unmatched: 12. CDR1 is LGHDT, CDR2 YNNKEL, per germline (reference sequence). The length of the CDR3 is 19 residues.

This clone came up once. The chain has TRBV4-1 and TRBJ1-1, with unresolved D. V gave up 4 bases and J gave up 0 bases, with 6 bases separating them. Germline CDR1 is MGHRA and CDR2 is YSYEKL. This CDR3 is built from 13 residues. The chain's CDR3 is CASSLSMNTEAFF. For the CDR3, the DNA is TGCGCCAGCAGCCTTTCAATGAACACTGAAGCTTTCTTT.

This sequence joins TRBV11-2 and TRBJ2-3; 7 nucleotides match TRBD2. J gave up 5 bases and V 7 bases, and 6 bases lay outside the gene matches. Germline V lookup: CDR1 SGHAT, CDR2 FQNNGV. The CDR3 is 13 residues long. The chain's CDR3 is CASNWASGDTQYF. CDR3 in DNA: TGTGCCAGCAACTGGGCTAGCGGAGATACGCAGTATTTT.

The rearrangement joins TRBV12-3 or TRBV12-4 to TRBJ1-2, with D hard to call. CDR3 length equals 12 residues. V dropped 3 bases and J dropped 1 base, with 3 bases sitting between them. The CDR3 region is CASSFNNYGYTF. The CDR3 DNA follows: TGTGCCAGCAGTTTCAATAACTATGGCTACACCTTC.

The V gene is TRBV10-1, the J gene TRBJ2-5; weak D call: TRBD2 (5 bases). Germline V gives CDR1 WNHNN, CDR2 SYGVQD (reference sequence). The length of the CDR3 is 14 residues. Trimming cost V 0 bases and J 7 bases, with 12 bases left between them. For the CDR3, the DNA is TGCGCCAGCAGTGAGTCTCTAGCCCATGGGACCCAGTACTTC. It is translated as CASSESLAHGTQYF.

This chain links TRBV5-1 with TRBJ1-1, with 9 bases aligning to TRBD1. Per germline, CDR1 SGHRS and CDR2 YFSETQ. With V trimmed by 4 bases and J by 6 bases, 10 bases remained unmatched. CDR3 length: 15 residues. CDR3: CASSTNGQGIAEAFF. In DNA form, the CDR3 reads TGCGCCAGCAGCACGAACGGACAGGGGATCGCTGAAGCTTTCTTT.

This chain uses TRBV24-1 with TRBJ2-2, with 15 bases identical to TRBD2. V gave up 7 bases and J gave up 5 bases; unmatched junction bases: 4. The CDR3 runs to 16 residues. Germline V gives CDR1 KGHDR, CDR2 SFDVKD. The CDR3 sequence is CATRGGLAGGTGELFF. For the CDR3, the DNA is TGTGCCACCAGAGGTGGACTAGCGGGGGGGACCGGGGAGCTGTTTTTT.

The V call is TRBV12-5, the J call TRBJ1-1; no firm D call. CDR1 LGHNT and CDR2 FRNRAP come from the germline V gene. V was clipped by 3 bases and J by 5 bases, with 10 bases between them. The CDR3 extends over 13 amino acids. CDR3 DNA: TGTGCTAGTGGTTTTCGGGTGCGGACTGAAGCTTTCTTT. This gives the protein CASGFRVRTEAFF.

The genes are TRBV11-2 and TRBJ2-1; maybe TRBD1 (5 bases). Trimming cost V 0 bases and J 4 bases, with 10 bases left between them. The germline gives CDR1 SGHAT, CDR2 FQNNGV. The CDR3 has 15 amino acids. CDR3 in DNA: TGTGCCAGCAGCTTAGATTCCAGGGAATACAATGAGCAGTTCTTC. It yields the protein CASSLDSREYNEQFF.

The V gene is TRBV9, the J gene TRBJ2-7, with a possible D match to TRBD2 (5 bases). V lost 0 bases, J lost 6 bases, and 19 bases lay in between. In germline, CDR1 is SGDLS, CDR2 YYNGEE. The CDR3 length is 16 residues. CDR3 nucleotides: TGTGCCAGCAGCGTAGGTCCGGATGAAATTCGGGGCGAGCAGTACTTC. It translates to CASSVGPDEIRGEQYF.